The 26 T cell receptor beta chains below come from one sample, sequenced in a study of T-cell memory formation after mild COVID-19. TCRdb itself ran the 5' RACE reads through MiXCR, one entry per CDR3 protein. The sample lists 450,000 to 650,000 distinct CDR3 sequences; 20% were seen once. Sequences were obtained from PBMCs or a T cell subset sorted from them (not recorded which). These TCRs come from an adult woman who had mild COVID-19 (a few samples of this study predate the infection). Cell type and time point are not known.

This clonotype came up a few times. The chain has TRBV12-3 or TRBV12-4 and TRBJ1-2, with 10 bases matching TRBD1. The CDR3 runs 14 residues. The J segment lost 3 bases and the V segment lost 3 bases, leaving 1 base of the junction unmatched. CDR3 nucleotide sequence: TGTGCCAGCAGTTTGGGACAGGGGTACTATGGCTACACCTTC. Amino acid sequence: CASSLGQGYYGYTF.

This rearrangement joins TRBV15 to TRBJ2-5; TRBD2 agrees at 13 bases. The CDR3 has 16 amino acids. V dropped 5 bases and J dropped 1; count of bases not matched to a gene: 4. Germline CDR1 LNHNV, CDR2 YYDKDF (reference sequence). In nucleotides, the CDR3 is TGTGCCACCAGCCGAGGGACTAGCGGGGCCCAAGAGACCCAGTACTTC. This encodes CATSRGTSGAQETQYF.

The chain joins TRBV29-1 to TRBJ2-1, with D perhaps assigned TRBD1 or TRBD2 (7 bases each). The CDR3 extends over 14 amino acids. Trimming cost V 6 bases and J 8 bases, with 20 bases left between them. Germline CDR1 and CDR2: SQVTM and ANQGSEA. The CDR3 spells CSVVRGGVGYEQFF. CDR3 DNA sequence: TGCAGCGTCGTCAGGGGGGGGGTTGGATATGAGCAGTTCTTC.

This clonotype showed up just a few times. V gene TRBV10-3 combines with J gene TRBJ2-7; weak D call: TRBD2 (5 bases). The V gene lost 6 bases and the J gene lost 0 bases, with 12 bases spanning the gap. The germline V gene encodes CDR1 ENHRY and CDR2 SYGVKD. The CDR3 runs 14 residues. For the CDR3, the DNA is TGTGCCATCAGCGTCACGGGGAGCTCCTACGAGCAGTACTTC. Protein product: CAISVTGSSYEQYF.

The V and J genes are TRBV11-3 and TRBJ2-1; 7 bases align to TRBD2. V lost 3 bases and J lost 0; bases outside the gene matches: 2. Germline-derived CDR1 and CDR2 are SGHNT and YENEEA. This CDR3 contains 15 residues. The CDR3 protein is CASSFGEGSYNEQFF. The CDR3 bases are TGTGCCAGCAGCTTCGGGGAGGGCTCCTACAATGAGCAGTTCTTC. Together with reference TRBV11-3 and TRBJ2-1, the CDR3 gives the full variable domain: EAGVVQSPRYKIIEKKQPVAFWCNPISGHNTLYWYLQNLGQGPELLIRYENEEAVDDSQLPKDRFSAERLKGVDSTLKIQPAELGDSAVYLCASSFGEGSYNEQFFGPGTRLTVL.

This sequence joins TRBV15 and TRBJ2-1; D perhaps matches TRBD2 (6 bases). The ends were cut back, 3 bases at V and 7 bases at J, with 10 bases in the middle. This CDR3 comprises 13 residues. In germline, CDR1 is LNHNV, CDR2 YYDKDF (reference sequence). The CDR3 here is CATSSGSENEQFF. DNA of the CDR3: TGTGCCACCAGCAGCGGGAGTGAAAATGAGCAGTTCTTC.

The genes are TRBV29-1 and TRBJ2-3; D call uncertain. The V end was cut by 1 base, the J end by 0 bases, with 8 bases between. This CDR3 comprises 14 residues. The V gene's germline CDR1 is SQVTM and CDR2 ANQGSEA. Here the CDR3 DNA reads TGCAGCGTTGAAGGGCGTGGTAGCACAGATACGCAGTATTTT. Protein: CSVEGRGSTDTQYF.

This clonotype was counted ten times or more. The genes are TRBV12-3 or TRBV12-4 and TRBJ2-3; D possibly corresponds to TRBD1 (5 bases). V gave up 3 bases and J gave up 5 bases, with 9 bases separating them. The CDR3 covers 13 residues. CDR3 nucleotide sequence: TGTGCCAGCAGTTTGGATCAGGGAGATACGCAGTATTTT. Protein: CASSLDQGDTQYF.

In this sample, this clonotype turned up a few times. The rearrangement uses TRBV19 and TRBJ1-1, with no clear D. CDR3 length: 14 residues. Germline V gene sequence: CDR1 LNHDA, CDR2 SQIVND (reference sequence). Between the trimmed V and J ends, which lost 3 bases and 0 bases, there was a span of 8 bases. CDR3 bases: TGTGCCAGTAGTATGAAGGTAATGAACACTGAAGCTTTCTTT. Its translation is CASSMKVMNTEAFF.

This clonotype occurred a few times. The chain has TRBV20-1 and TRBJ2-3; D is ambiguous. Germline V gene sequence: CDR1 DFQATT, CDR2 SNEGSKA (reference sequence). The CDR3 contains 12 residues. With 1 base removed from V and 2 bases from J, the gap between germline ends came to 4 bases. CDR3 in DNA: TGCAGTGCTAGAGGTTACACAGATACGCAGTATTTT. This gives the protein CSARGYTDTQYF.

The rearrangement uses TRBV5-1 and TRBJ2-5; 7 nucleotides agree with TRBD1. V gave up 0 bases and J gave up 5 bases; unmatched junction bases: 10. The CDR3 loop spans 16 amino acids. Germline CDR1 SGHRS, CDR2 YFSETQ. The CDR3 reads CASSLGRGGQLETQYF. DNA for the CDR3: TGCGCCAGCAGCTTGGGTCGAGGGGGCCAGCTGGAGACCCAGTACTTC. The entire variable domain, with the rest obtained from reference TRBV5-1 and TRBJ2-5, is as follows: KAGVTQTPRYLIKTRGQQVTLSCSPISGHRSVSWYQQTPGQGLQFLFEYFSETQRNKGNFPGRFSGRQFSNSRSEMNVSTLELGDSALYLCASSLGRGGQLETQYFGPGTRLLVL.

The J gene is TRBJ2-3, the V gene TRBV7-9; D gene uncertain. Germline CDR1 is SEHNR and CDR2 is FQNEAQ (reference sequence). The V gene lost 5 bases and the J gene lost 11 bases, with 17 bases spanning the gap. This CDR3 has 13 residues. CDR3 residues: CASSPRSFLGQYF. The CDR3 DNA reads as TGTGCCAGCAGCCCCCGCTCGTTCTTGGGGCAGTATTTT. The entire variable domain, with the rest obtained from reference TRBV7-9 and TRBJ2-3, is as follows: DTGVSQNPRHKITKRGQNVTFRCDPISEHNRLYWYRQTLGQGPEFLTYFQNEAQLEKSRLLSDRFSAERPKGSFSTLEIQRTEQGDSAMYLCASSPRSFLGQYFGPGTRLTVL.

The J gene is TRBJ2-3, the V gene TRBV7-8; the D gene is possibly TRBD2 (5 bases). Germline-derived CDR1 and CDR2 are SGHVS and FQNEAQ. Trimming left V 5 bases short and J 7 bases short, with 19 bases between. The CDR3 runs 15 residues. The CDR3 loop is CASSREPGKENTQYF. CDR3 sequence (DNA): TGTGCCAGCAGCCGCGAACCGGGAAAGGAGAATACGCAGTATTTT.

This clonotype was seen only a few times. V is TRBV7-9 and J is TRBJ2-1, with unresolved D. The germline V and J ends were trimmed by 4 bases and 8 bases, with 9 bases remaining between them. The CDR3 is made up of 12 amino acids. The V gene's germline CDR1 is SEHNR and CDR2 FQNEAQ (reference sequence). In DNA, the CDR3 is TGTGCCAGCAGCTCCCGGGTAGATGAGCAGTTCTTC. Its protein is CASSSRVDEQFF.

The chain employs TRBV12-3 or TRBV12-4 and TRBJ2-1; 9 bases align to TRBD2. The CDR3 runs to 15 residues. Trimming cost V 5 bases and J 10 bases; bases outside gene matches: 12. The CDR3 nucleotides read TGTGCCAGCAGTCTCCGCCTAGCGGGGCCTTTCGAGCAGTTCTTC. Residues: CASSLRLAGPFEQFF.

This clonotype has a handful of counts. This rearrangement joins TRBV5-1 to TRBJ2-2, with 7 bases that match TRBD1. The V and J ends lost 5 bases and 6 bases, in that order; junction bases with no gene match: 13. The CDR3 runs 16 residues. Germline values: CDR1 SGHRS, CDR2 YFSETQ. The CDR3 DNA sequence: TGCGCCAGCAGGTCGGGACAGCCCTCGCTCGCCGGGGAGCTGTTTTTT. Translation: CASRSGQPSLAGELFF.

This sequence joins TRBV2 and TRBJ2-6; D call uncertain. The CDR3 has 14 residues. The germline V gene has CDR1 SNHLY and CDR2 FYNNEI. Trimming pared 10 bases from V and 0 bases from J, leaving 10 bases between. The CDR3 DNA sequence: TGTGCCAACAAAAAGGCCTCTGGGGCCAACGTCCTGACTTTC. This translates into CANKKASGANVLTF. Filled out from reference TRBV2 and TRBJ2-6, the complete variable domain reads EPEVTQTPSHQVTQMGQEVILRCVPISNHLYFYWYRQILGQKVEFLVSFYNNEISEKSEIFDDQFSVERPDGSNFTLKIRSTKLEDSAMYFCANKKASGANVLTFGAGSRLTVL.

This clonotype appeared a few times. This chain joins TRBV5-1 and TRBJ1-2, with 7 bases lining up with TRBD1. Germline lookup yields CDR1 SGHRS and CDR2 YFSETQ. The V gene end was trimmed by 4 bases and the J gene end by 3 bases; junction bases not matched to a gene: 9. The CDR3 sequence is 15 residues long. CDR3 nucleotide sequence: TGCGCCAGCAGCCCGGGACAGTCGGGGCACTATGGCTACACCTTC. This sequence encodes CASSPGQSGHYGYTF.

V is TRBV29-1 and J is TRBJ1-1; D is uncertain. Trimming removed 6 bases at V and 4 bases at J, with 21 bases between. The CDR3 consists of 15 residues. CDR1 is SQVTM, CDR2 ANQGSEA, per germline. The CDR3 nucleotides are TGCAGCGTCTCGGCGAATCCCCCCGATATCACTGAAGCTTTCTTT. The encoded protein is CSVSANPPDITEAFF.

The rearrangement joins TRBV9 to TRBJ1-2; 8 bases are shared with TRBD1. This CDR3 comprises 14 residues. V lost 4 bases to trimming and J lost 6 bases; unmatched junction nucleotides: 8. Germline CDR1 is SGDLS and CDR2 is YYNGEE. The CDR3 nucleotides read TGTGCCAGCAGCTCCCAAGACAGGGGCAATGGCTACACCTTC. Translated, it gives CASSSQDRGNGYTF.

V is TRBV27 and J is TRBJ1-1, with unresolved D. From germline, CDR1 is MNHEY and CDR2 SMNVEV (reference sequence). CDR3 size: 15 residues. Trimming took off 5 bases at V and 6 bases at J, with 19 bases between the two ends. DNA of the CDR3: TGTGCCAGCAGTCCCCGTTCTGTACGGCGCTCTGAAGCTTTCTTT. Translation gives CASSPRSVRRSEAFF.

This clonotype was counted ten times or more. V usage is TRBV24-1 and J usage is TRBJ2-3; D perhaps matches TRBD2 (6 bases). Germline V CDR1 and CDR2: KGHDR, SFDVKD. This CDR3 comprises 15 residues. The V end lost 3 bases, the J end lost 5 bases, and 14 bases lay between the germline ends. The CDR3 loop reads CATSDRGETRDTQYF. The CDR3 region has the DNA TGTGCCACCAGTGATAGGGGAGAGACTAGAGATACGCAGTATTTT.

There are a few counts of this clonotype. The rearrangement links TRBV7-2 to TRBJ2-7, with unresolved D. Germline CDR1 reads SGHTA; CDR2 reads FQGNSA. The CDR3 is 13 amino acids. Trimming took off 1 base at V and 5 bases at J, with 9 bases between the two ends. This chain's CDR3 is CASSLDSDHEQYF. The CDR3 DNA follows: TGTGCCAGCAGCTTAGACAGCGACCACGAGCAGTACTTC.

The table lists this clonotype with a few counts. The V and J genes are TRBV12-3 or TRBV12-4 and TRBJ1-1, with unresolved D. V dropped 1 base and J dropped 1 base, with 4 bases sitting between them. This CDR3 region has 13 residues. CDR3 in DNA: TGTGCCAGCAGTTTAGATGCGAACACTGAAGCTTTCTTT. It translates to CASSLDANTEAFF.

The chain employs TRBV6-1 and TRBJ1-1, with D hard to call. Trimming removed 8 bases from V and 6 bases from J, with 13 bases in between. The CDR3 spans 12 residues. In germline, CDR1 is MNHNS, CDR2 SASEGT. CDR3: CASRSGSAEAFF. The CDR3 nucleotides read TGTGCCAGCCGTTCCGGGAGCGCTGAAGCTTTCTTT.

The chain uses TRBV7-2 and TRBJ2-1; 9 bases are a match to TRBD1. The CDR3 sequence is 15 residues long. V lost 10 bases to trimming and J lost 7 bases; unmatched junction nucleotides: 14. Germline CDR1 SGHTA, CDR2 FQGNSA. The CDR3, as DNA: TGTGCCACCCCGTCGCCGGGACAGGGAATAAATGAGCAGTTCTTC. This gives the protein CATPSPGQGINEQFF.